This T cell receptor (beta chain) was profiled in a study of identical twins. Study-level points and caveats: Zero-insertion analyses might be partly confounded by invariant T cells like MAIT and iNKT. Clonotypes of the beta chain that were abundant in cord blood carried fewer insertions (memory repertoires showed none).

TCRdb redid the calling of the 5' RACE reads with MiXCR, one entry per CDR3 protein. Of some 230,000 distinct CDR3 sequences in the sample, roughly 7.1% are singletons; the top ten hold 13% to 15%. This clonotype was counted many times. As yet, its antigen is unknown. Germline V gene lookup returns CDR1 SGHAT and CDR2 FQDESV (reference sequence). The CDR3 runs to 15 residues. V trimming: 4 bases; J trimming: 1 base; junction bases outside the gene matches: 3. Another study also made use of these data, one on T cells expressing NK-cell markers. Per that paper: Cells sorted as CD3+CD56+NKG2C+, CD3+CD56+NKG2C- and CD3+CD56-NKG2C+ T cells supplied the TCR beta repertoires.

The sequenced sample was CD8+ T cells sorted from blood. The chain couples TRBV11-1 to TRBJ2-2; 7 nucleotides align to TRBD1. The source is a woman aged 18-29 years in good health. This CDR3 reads CASSSRQGNTGELFF. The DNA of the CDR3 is TGTGCCAGCAGCTCGCGACAGGGGAACACCGGGGAGCTGTTTTTT.